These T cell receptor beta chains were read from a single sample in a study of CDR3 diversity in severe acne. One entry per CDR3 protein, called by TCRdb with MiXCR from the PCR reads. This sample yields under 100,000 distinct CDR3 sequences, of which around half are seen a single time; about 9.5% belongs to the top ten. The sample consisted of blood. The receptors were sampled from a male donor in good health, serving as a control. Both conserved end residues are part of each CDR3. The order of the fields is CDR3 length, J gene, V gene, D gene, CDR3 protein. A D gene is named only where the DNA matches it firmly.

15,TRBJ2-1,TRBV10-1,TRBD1,CASSSGQGTYNEQFF
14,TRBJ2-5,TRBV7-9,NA,CASSAGAWEETQYF
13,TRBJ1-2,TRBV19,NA,CASSLQGLEGYTF
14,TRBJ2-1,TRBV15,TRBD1,CATTDRALDNEQFF
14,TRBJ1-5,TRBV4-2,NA,CASSQGQHNQPQHF
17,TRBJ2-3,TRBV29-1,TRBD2,CSVGGTSGQSAVDTQYF
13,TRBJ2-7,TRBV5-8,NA,CASSGRPSYEQYF
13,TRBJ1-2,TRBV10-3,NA,CAISGSSPYGYTF
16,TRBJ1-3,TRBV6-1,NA,CASSGLAGGHGNTIYF
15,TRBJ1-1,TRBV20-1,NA,CSATGHGRVNTEAFF
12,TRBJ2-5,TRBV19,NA,CASSINQETQYF
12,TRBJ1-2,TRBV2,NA,CASGRGDYGYTF
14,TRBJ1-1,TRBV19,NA,CASRDRALNTEAFF
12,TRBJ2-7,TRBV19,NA,CASSMGSREQYF
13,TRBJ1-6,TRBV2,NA,CASSRGYNSPLHF
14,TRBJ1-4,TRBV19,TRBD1,CASSGQGVGEKLFF